This T cell receptor beta chain originates from a study of T cells in Graves' hyperthyroidism and ophthalmopathy. Overall study context: The initial diagnosis was the point when peripheral blood was collected, ahead of any treatment.

Findings of the study overall: Blood also showed most of the thyroid clonotypes that were expanded above 0.001.

This clonotype came up a few times. As yet, its antigen is unknown. The germline gives CDR1 SGHTA, CDR2 FQGTGA. The length of the CDR3 is 15 residues. The V gene end was trimmed by 5 bases and the J gene end by 3 bases; junction bases not matched to a gene: 10. The investigators amplified TCR beta CDR3 regions from RNA transcripts. HTBI primers were used for first-round RT-PCR of the TCR CDR3. Each CDR3 protein is one row after TCRdb ran MiXCR on the multiplex PCR reads. The sample includes 640,000 or so distinct CDR3 sequences, 13% to 15% of them seen just once. The study based diagnoses on clinical symptoms, serum thyroxine and TRAb, thyroid ultrasound and orbital computed tomography.

The chain carries TRBV7-3 and TRBJ2-7; 7 bases map to TRBD1. This sequence was found in a woman aged 18 to 35 with Graves' ophthalmopathy. The sequenced material came from blood. The CDR3 coding sequence is TGTGCCAGCAGCCTCGGACAGGAGTTTTACTACGAGCAGTACTTC. Encoded protein: CASSLGQEFYYEQYF.